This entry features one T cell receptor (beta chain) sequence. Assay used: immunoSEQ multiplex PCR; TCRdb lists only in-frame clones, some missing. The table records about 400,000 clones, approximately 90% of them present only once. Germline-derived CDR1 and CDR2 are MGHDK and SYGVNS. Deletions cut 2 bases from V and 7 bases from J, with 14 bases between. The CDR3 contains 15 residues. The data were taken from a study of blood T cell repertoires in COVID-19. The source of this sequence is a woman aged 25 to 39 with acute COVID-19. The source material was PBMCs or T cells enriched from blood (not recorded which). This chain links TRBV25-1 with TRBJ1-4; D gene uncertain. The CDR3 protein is CASSEGLLLGEKLFF. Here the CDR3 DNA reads TGTGCCAGCAGTGAAGGACTTTTGTTAGGTGAAAAACTGTTTTTT.